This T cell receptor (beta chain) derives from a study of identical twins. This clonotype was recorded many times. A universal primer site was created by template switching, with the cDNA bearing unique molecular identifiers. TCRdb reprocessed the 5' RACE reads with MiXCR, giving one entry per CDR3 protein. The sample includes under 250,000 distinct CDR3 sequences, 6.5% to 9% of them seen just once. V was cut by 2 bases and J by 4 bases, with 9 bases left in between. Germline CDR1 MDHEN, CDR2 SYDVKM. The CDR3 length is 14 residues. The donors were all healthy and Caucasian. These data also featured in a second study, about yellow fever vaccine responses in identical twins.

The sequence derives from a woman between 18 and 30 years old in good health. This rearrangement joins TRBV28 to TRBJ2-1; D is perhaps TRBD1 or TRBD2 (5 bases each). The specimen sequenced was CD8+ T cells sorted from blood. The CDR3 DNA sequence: TGTGCCAGCAGTTTAGGGACGGTTTACAATGAGCAGTTCTTC. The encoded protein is CASSLGTVYNEQFF.